These 32 T cell receptor beta chains share one sample of origin, sequenced in a study of early T cells in non-severe SARS-CoV-2 infection. Via MiXCR, TCRdb re-called the 5' RACE reads, giving one row per CDR3 protein. The repertoire holds 75,000 to 100,000 distinct CDR3 sequences, with 16% as singletons. Sequenced sample: whole blood. The receptors derive from an adult who was a healthcare worker with PCR-confirmed SARS-CoV-2 infection or an uninfected control (not recorded which).

As concerns this clonotype: This may stem from a read error, because a much larger clone lies one nucleotide away. The chain employs TRBV29-1 and TRBJ2-1; D gene unclear. Germline values: CDR1 SQVTM, CDR2 ANQGSEA. This CDR3 is 14 amino acids long. Trimming left V 3 bases short and J 1 base short, with 10 bases between. The CDR3 loop is CSVDFGVSYNEQFF. CDR3 nucleotide sequence: TGCAGCGTTGATTTTGGGGTGTCCTACAATGAGCAGTTCTTC.

This clonotype was recorded a few times. The chain uses TRBV27 and TRBJ1-4, with a tentative D call TRBD1 (5 bases). V was cut by 6 bases and J by 10 bases, with 18 bases left in between. Looked up from germline, CDR1 is MNHEY and CDR2 is SMNVEV (reference sequence). This CDR3 comprises 14 residues. CDR3 loop: CASSPPGVGGKLFF. The CDR3, as DNA: TGTGCCAGCAGCCCCCCGGGGGTTGGGGGAAAACTGTTTTTT.

V and J are TRBV20-1 and TRBJ2-7; 8 bases are shared with TRBD1. Germline CDR1 and CDR2: DFQATT and SNEGSKA (reference sequence). V lost 2 bases and J lost 3; bases outside the gene matches: 6. This CDR3 region has 14 residues. CDR3 nucleotides: TGCAGTGCTAGACCCGGGACAGGTCTCTACGAGCAGTACTTC. It translates to CSARPGTGLYEQYF.

This clonotype was seen repeatedly, ten times or more. The V and J genes are TRBV20-1 and TRBJ1-2, with 10 bases identical to TRBD1. The CDR3 loop spans 15 amino acids. Unmatched junction bases numbered 7, after V lost 0 bases and J lost 6 bases. The germline gives CDR1 DFQATT, CDR2 SNEGSKA (reference sequence). Written as DNA, the CDR3 is TGCAGTGCTAGAGAGAAAGAAGGGACAGGGGATGGCTACACCTTC. It yields the protein CSAREKEGTGDGYTF.

In nucleotides, the CDR3 is TGTGCCAGTTCAACAGGGGCCGAGTTGCACACTGAAGCTTTCTTT. It encodes CASSTGAELHTEAFF. The V gene is TRBV28, the J gene TRBJ1-1; 7 nucleotides match TRBD1. Germline loops: CDR1 MDHEN, CDR2 SYDVKM. Trimming cost V 9 bases and J 3 bases; bases outside gene matches: 13. CDR3 length equals 15 residues.

This chain uses TRBV7-9 with TRBJ2-6, with TRBD1 identical over 7 bases. The CDR3 runs to 15 residues. The V gene's germline CDR1 is SEHNR and CDR2 FQNEAQ (reference sequence). Losses at the gene ends were 3 bases for V and 3 bases for J; bases not matched to a gene: 2. CDR3 sequence: CASSFGTVGANVLTF. The CDR3 nucleotides read TGTGCCAGCAGCTTCGGGACAGTTGGGGCCAACGTCCTGACTTTC.

This clonotype was detected once. The J gene is TRBJ2-5, the V gene TRBV20-1, with D possibly TRBD2 on 6 matching bases. V shed 5 bases and J shed 3 bases, with 13 bases lying between them. Germline values: CDR1 DFQATT, CDR2 SNEGSKA (reference sequence). The CDR3 is made up of 13 amino acids. CDR3 DNA: TGCAGTGCTCTAGGGACTGCGAAAGAGACCCAGTACTTC. Its translation: CSALGTAKETQYF.

The J gene is TRBJ2-3, the V gene TRBV27, with TRBD1 matching 9 bases. Germline V gives CDR1 MNHEY, CDR2 SMNVEV (reference sequence). The trim removed 4 bases at V and 6 bases at J, leaving 8 bases unmatched. The CDR3 totals 15 residues. CDR3: CASSSGTGWRDTQYF. CDR3 DNA sequence: TGTGCCAGCAGTTCCGGGACAGGGTGGAGGGATACGCAGTATTTT.

The rearrangement joins TRBV7-9 to TRBJ2-7; D is possibly TRBD2 (6 bases). From germline, CDR1 is SEHNR and CDR2 FQNEAQ (reference sequence). The CDR3 is 15 amino acids. The V end was cut by 3 bases, the J end by 2 bases, with 14 bases between. Here the CDR3 reads CASSFLGGEAYEQYF. CDR3 bases: TGTGCCAGCAGCTTCCTGGGAGGCGAGGCCTACGAGCAGTACTTC.

This clonotype was seen a handful of times. This chain joins TRBV7-8 and TRBJ1-6; D is ambiguous. Germline lookup yields CDR1 SGHVS and CDR2 FQNEAQ. This CDR3 spans 14 amino acids. The V and J ends lost 5 bases and 7 bases respectively, with 12 bases between them. The CDR3 region is CASSMTLGNSPLHF. For the CDR3, the DNA is TGTGCCAGCAGCATGACCCTTGGCAATTCACCCCTCCACTTT.

This clonotype has at least ten counts. J is TRBJ2-2 and V is TRBV5-1, with 7 bases lining up with TRBD1. V shed 6 bases, J shed 2 bases, and the junction held 4 bases outside the gene matches. The CDR3 has 14 residues. Germline CDR1 and CDR2: SGHRS and YFSETQ. The CDR3 reads CASMDRTNTGELFF. CDR3 bases: TGCGCCAGCATGGACAGGACCAACACCGGGGAGCTGTTTTTT.

This clonotype was observed a few times. The chain carries TRBV28 and TRBJ2-1; unclear D gene. This CDR3 contains 11 residues. Germline loops: CDR1 MDHEN, CDR2 SYDVKM. Trimming shortened V by 5 bases and J by 8 bases, and 7 bases separated the two germline ends. The CDR3 is CASSASYEQFF. Written as DNA, the CDR3 is TGTGCCAGCAGTGCTAGTTATGAGCAGTTCTTC.

This sequence joins TRBV7-9 and TRBJ1-2; no clear D gene. CDR1 and CDR2 (germline): SEHNR, FQNEAQ (reference sequence). V was shortened by 2 bases and J by 1 base, with 2 bases between the two germline ends. The CDR3 spans 12 residues. CDR3 amino acids: CASSLSNYGYTF. For the CDR3, the DNA is TGTGCCAGCAGCTTAAGTAACTATGGCTACACCTTC.

This clonotype appeared a few times. This chain joins TRBV18 and TRBJ1-5; 8 positions agree with TRBD1. V was clipped by 4 bases and J by 5 bases; unmatched bases: 13. Germline loops: CDR1 KGHSH, CDR2 LQKENI. The CDR3 spans 17 residues. The CDR3 loop reads CASSRNPPGTGDQPQHF. The CDR3 coding sequence is TGTGCCAGCTCACGGAATCCTCCCGGGACAGGCGATCAGCCCCAGCATTTT.

This clonotype has just a few counts. V usage is TRBV28 and J usage is TRBJ1-1; the D is unclear. CDR3 length equals 14 residues. In germline, CDR1 is MDHEN, CDR2 SYDVKM. V lost 4 bases, J lost 4 bases, and 13 bases lay in between. As DNA, the CDR3 is TGTGCCAGCAGTTCGACGGGGTGGGGCACTGAAGCTTTCTTT. Protein: CASSSTGWGTEAFF.

The rearrangement joins TRBV12-3 or TRBV12-4 to TRBJ1-1; D might be TRBD1 (6 bases). This CDR3 has 15 residues. V lost 5 bases to trimming and J lost 0 bases, with 13 bases between them. As DNA, the CDR3 is TGTGCCAGCAGTACGCCGGGACACCTGAACACTGAAGCTTTCTTT. Translated, it gives CASSTPGHLNTEAFF.

The chain carries TRBV28 and TRBJ2-7; D perhaps matches TRBD1 (5 bases). The CDR3 totals 14 residues. V lost 2 bases and J 3 bases, leaving 11 bases between the germline ends. CDR1 and CDR2 (germline): MDHEN, SYDVKM. For the CDR3, the DNA is TGTGCCAGCAGTTTACAGGGCAAGGACTACGAGCAGTACTTC. The encoded protein is CASSLQGKDYEQYF.

The chain is built from TRBV12-3 or TRBV12-4 and TRBJ2-3; perhaps TRBD1 as D (6 bases). V lost 5 bases to trimming and J lost 4 bases, with 16 bases between them. CDR3 size: 15 residues. CDR3 sequence reads: CASSKQGPPADTQYF. The CDR3 coding sequence is TGTGCCAGCAGTAAACAGGGCCCCCCCGCAGATACGCAGTATTTT.

This clonotype was counted between two and nine times. The CDR3 loop reads CASSFSPRQGAGEQYF. The CDR3 coding sequence is TGTGCCAGCAGTTTTTCCCCTCGACAGGGGGCGGGCGAGCAGTACTTC. The chain couples TRBV27 to TRBJ2-7; 10 bases are shared with TRBD1. Trimming took 3 bases from V and 6 from J; bases not matched to a gene: 11. The CDR3 is made up of 16 amino acids. From germline, CDR1 is MNHEY and CDR2 SMNVEV (reference sequence).

In this sample, this clonotype turned up a few times. The V and J genes are TRBV29-1 and TRBJ1-2; D is unresolved. CDR1 and CDR2 (germline): SQVTM, ANQGSEA. This CDR3 is 11 amino acids long. V was clipped by 3 bases and J by 5 bases, with 7 bases between them. The CDR3 region has the DNA TGCAGCGTTGAGGGAGGATATGGCTACACCTTC. The encoded protein is CSVEGGYGYTF. Full variable domain (rest looked up from reference TRBV29-1 and TRBJ1-2): SAVISQKPSRDICQRGTSLTIQCQVDSQVTMMFWYRQQPGQSLTLIATANQGSEATYESGFVIDKFPISRPNLTFSTLTVSNMSPEDSSIYLCSVEGGYGYTFGSGTRLTVV.

This clonotype was recorded a few times. The chain employs TRBV24-1 and TRBJ2-7; possibly TRBD1 for D (6 bases). The CDR3 length is 12 residues. Deletions cut 12 bases from V and 6 bases from J, with 17 bases between. The germline CDR1 and CDR2 sequences are KGHDR and SFDVKD. CDR3 coding DNA: TGTGCCGCACAGGGTCCTACAGGCGAGCAGTACTTC. Protein product: CAAQGPTGEQYF.

There are a few counts of this clonotype. CDR3 residues: CASRMTPIPTQYF. DNA of the CDR3: TGTGCCAGCAGAATGACCCCTATCCCGACCCAGTACTTC. This rearrangement joins TRBV11-2 to TRBJ2-5; D gene uncertain. This CDR3 spans 13 amino acids. Germline lookup yields CDR1 SGHAT and CDR2 FQNNGV. V lost 6 bases and J 7 bases, leaving 15 bases between the germline ends.

This clonotype appeared once. This chain uses TRBV7-6 with TRBJ2-1; no reliable D call. Looked up from germline, CDR1 is SGHVS and CDR2 is FNYEAQ. With 4 bases removed from V and 7 bases from J, the gap between germline ends came to 14 bases. The CDR3 totals 14 residues. CDR3 region: CASSSSGSGNEQFF. As DNA, the CDR3 is TGTGCCAGCAGCTCGTCCGGGTCCGGGAATGAGCAGTTCTTC.

This clonotype was seen ten or more times. The rearrangement links TRBV7-9 to TRBJ1-1; D remains ambiguous. The CDR3 is 11 residues long. Trimming took off 4 bases at V and 3 bases at J, with 3 bases between the two ends. Germline assignment: CDR1 SEHNR and CDR2 FQNEAQ (reference sequence). CDR3 protein: CASSSDTEAFF. The CDR3 nucleotides read TGTGCCAGCAGCTCGGACACTGAAGCTTTCTTT.

At least ten counts were recorded for this clonotype. The CDR3 sequence: CASSLARQPQHF. In nucleotides, the CDR3 is TGTGCCAGCAGTTTAGCGAGGCAGCCCCAGCATTTT. The rearrangement links TRBV12-3 or TRBV12-4 to TRBJ1-5, with unresolved D. V was pared by 0 bases and J by 7 bases, with 4 bases between. The CDR3 sequence is 12 residues long.

The rearrangement uses TRBV10-3 and TRBJ2-1; TRBD2 matches 10 bases. Losses at the gene ends were 0 bases for V and 8 bases for J; bases not matched to a gene: 7. Germline lookup yields CDR1 ENHRY and CDR2 SYGVKD. The CDR3 is 16 residues long. The DNA for the CDR3 is TGTGCCATCAGTGAGTCAGAAACTAGCGGGACCGATGAGCAGTTCTTC. It codes for CAISESETSGTDEQFF.

This clonotype was observed at least ten times. The J gene is TRBJ2-6, the V gene TRBV12-3 or TRBV12-4; no clear D gene. Trimming pared 6 bases from V and 0 bases from J, leaving 6 bases between. CDR3 length equals 14 residues. The CDR3 DNA sequence: TGTGCCAGCAGATCAATCTCTGGGGCCAACGTCCTGACTTTC. This translates into CASRSISGANVLTF.

This clonotype has a count of ten or more. The V call is TRBV18, the J call TRBJ1-2; D uncertain. There are 16 residues in the CDR3. The V gene lost 0 bases and the J gene lost 0 bases, with 11 bases spanning the gap. Looked up from germline, CDR1 is KGHSH and CDR2 is LQKENI. CDR3 sequence (DNA): TGTGCCAGCTCACCACCCGTTGTCCAGTCTAACTATGGCTACACCTTC. It codes for CASSPPVVQSNYGYTF.

This clonotype has more than one count but fewer than ten. This rearrangement joins TRBV29-1 to TRBJ2-5, with D maybe TRBD1 (6 bases). The germline V gene encodes CDR1 SQVTM and CDR2 ANQGSEA. The V end was cut by 6 bases, the J end by 10 bases, with 18 bases between. The CDR3 length is 12 residues. CDR3 region: CSVLRGLGDQYF. The CDR3 DNA reads TGCAGCGTACTCAGGGGATTGGGGGACCAGTACTTC.

This clonotype was seen a few times. In DNA, the CDR3 is TGCAGTGCCATTCCCGCGCAGGGGGCAGATACGCAGTATTTT. This codes for CSAIPAQGADTQYF. V gene TRBV20-1 combines with J gene TRBJ2-3, with 7 bases fitting TRBD1. The germline V gene encodes CDR1 DFQATT and CDR2 SNEGSKA (reference sequence). The CDR3 is made up of 14 amino acids. V lost 6 bases to trimming and J lost 4 bases; unmatched junction nucleotides: 10.

In its sample, this clonotype was seen many times. The CDR3 loop reads CASRYMPGLADEQYF. DNA for the CDR3: TGTGCCAGCAGGTACATGCCGGGACTAGCCGACGAGCAGTACTTC. The gene calls are TRBV12-3 or TRBV12-4 and TRBJ2-7, with 9 bases that match TRBD2. This CDR3 has 15 residues. V lost 6 bases to trimming and J lost 5 bases; unmatched junction nucleotides: 11.

This clonotype was seen only a few times. DNA for the CDR3: TGCAGCGTTGAAGGAGCGGGAGGTCTAGACAATGAGCAGTTCTTC. This encodes CSVEGAGGLDNEQFF. This chain connects TRBV29-1 to TRBJ2-1; TRBD2 aligns across 9 bases. CDR1 and CDR2 (germline): SQVTM, ANQGSEA. J gave up 5 bases and V 1 base, and 6 bases lay outside the gene matches. CDR3 length equals 15 residues.